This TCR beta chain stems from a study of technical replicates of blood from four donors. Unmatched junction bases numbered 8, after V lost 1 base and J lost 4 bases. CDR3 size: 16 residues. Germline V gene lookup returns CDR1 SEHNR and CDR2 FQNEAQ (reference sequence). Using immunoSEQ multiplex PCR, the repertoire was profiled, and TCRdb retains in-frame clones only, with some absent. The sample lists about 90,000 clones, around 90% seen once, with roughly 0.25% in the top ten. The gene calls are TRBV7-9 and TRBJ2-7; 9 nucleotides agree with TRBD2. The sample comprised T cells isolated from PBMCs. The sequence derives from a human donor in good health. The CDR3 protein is CASSLVTRGGSYEQYF. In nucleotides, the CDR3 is TGTGCCAGCAGCTTAGTCACGCGGGGGGGCTCATACGAGCAGTACTTC.